One sample yielded the 28 T cell receptor beta chains listed below, sequenced in a study of post-analysis software for immune sequencing data. Study-level points and caveats: With TRBV5-6, TRBV5-1 and TRBV20-1 included, 4 or 5 TRBV segments were more frequent in patients than in controls.

Incorporated into the TCR beta cDNA libraries were unique molecular identifiers, which served to reduce PCR and sequencing biases. A single record per CDR3 protein comes from TCRdb applying MiXCR to the PCR reads. Here the sample spans more than 500,000 distinct CDR3 sequences, 34% being singletons. These receptors have no identified antigens. Material: blood. The receptors come from a girl between 2 and 17 years old with multiple sclerosis.

This clonotype was seen just once. This sequence joins TRBV18 and TRBJ1-1; maybe TRBD1 (5 bases). The CDR3 length is 15 residues. The germline CDR1 and CDR2 sequences are KGHSH and LQKENI. The ends were cut back, 6 bases at V and 3 bases at J, with 17 bases in the middle. This CDR3 is CASSSQRLGDTEAFF. CDR3 sequence (DNA): TGTGCCAGCTCCTCACAAAGGTTGGGGGACACTGAAGCTTTCTTT.

This chain joins TRBV20-1 and TRBJ1-5, with D hard to call. This CDR3 has 13 residues. The V and J ends lost 1 base and 8 bases respectively, with 12 bases between them. Germline CDR1 and CDR2: DFQATT and SNEGSKA (reference sequence). The CDR3 sequence is CSARVTIEKPQHF. In DNA, the CDR3 is TGCAGTGCTAGAGTGACAATCGAGAAGCCCCAGCATTTT.

The chain joins TRBV5-4 to TRBJ1-5; 11 bases fit TRBD1. The germline V gene has CDR1 SGHNT and CDR2 YYREEE (reference sequence). The V segment lost 2 bases and the J segment 0 bases; nucleotides outside the gene matches: 10. This CDR3 is built from 19 residues. The CDR3 reads CASSFLRDRGIISNQPQHF. Here the CDR3 DNA reads TGTGCCAGCAGCTTTTTAAGGGACAGGGGGATTATTAGCAATCAGCCCCAGCATTTT.

The genes are TRBV2 and TRBJ1-2, with unresolved D. CDR3 length: 15 amino acids. V lost 5 bases, J lost 4 bases, and 17 bases lay in between. CDR1 and CDR2 (germline): SNHLY, FYNNEI. CDR3 bases: TGTGCCAGCAGTCGTCCCCCGGGAGGGAGCTATGGCTACACCTTC. As protein: CASSRPPGGSYGYTF.

This clonotype was counted between two and nine times. The chain links TRBV5-5 to TRBJ2-7, with D hard to call. The V end lost 4 bases, the J end lost 0 bases, and 17 bases lay between the germline ends. Looked up from germline, CDR1 is SGHKS and CDR2 is YYEKEE (reference sequence). The CDR3 loop spans 16 amino acids. The CDR3 sequence: CASSLDGNIVSYEQYF. CDR3 nucleotides: TGTGCCAGCAGCCTCGATGGGAATATTGTCTCCTACGAGCAGTACTTC.

This clonotype was counted a few times. This sequence joins TRBV18 and TRBJ2-3; 7 nucleotides line up with TRBD2. Unmatched junction bases numbered 3, after V lost 3 bases and J lost 6 bases. Per germline, CDR1 KGHSH and CDR2 LQKENI. This CDR3 spans 13 amino acids. CDR3 nucleotides: TGTGCCAGCTCACCCTTCGGGGGGGATACGCAGTATTTT. Its protein product is CASSPFGGDTQYF. Looking up the rest from reference TRBV18 and TRBJ2-3 gives the full variable domain: NAGVMQNPRHLVRRRGQEARLRCSPMKGHSHVYWYRQLPEEGLKFMVYLQKENIIDESGMPKERFSAEFPKEGPSILRIQQVVRGDSAAYFCASSPFGGDTQYFGPGTRLTVL.

V usage is TRBV6-4 and J usage is TRBJ2-1, with TRBD2 identical over 7 bases. Per the germline V gene, CDR1 is MRHNA and CDR2 is SNTAGT. This CDR3 has 15 residues. V was pared by 4 bases and J by 5 bases, with 8 bases of the junction left unmatched. Here the CDR3 reads CASSASAGDHNEQFF. The DNA of the CDR3 is TGTGCCAGCAGTGCTAGCGCGGGGGACCACAATGAGCAGTTCTTC.

As to this clonotype: A much larger clone is a single base away; this may be a read error. The chain combines TRBV12-3 or TRBV12-4 with TRBJ2-1; tentatively, D is TRBD1 or TRBD2 (5 bases each). The CDR3 covers 16 residues. The V and J ends lost 5 bases and 1 base respectively, with 15 bases between them. The CDR3 nucleotides are TGTGCCAGCAGTCCGGGACCAGCGGCGTCCTACAATGAGCAGTTCTTC. Protein product: CASSPGPAASYNEQFF.

The table lists this clonotype with a few counts. This rearrangement joins TRBV3-1 to TRBJ1-2; D is perhaps TRBD1 (5 bases). The CDR3 spans 15 residues. V dropped 0 bases and J dropped 8 bases, with 16 bases sitting between them. The germline V gene has CDR1 LGHDT and CDR2 YNNKEL (reference sequence). The CDR3 bases are TGTGCCAGCAGCCAAGAGTTGGGGGGAGCGGGCGGCTACACCTTC. Its translation: CASSQELGGAGGYTF.

This clonotype was seen only a few times. The chain links TRBV7-9 to TRBJ2-3; D is undetermined. Trimming stripped 1 base from V and 2 bases from J, with 13 bases between. Germline V gene sequence: CDR1 SEHNR, CDR2 FQNEAQ (reference sequence). The CDR3 consists of 16 residues. The CDR3 nucleotides are TGTGCCAGCAGCTTAGTACGTAGGGAATTCACAGATACGCAGTATTTT. It specifies CASSLVRREFTDTQYF.

This clonotype was recorded a few times. The CDR3 sequence: CASSQDLRGGRETQYF. The CDR3 nucleotides are TGTGCCAGCAGCCAAGATCTTCGGGGGGGCCGCGAGACCCAGTACTTC. The chain couples TRBV4-2 to TRBJ2-5, with 8 bases that match TRBD2. CDR3 length: 16 amino acids. V was clipped by 0 bases and J by 5 bases; unmatched bases: 8. Germline values: CDR1 LGHNA, CDR2 YNFKEQ.

The gene calls are TRBV21-1 and TRBJ1-5; TRBD1 was called by the table and not checked on the DNA. TRBV21-1 is a pseudogene locus. The CDR3 length is 14 residues. CDR3 coding DNA: TGTGCCAGCAGCAAACCCGGGGCATGGTCGCCCCAGCATTTT. The encoded protein is CASSKPGAWSPQHF.

This clonotype was observed a single time. The gene calls are TRBV12-3 or TRBV12-4 and TRBJ1-6; the match to TRBD1 covers 11 bases. The CDR3 is 17 residues long. The ends lost 5 bases at V and 7 bases at J; junction bases unmatched: 10. CDR3 loop: CASSPRGQGVLNSPLHF. The CDR3 DNA reads as TGTGCCAGCAGTCCTAGGGGACAGGGGGTTTTGAATTCACCCCTCCACTTT.

V usage is TRBV20-1 and J usage is TRBJ2-4; TRBD1 aligns across 7 bases. The last part of the DNA fits TRBJ2-7 better; the J call may be wrong. Germline CDR1 and CDR2: DFQATT and SNEGSKA (reference sequence). The length of the CDR3 is 12 residues. The CDR3 sequence: CSATTGYCEQYF. The CDR3, as DNA: TGCAGTGCTACGACAGGGTACTGCGAGCAGTACTTC.

This clonotype was detected ten times or more. V usage is TRBV4-2 and J usage is TRBJ2-5; 9 bases fit TRBD2. After removal of 3 bases from V and 1 base from J, the junction contained 9 bases not matched to a gene. Germline CDR1 LGHNA, CDR2 YNFKEQ. The CDR3 spans 17 residues. CDR3 sequence (DNA): TGTGCCAGCAGCCACGTTGGGACTAGCAGGGCCCAAGAGACCCAGTACTTC. Its protein product is CASSHVGTSRAQETQYF.

This clonotype has a handful of counts. The chain has TRBV28 and TRBJ2-7; D not certain. The CDR3 is 15 amino acids. CDR1 and CDR2 from the germline V gene are MDHEN and SYDVKM. Trimming removed 7 bases from V and 6 bases from J, with 22 bases in between. CDR3: CASTSPGFRLGEQYF. The DNA of the CDR3 is TGTGCCAGCACCTCTCCCGGGTTCCGGCTTGGCGAGCAGTACTTC.

In its sample, this clonotype was seen once. The V call is TRBV15, the J call TRBJ2-2; D gene unclear. CDR3 length: 16 residues. Between the trimmed V and J ends, which lost 1 base and 2 bases, there was a span of 11 bases. CDR1 and CDR2 (germline): LNHNV, YYDKDF (reference sequence). CDR3 in amino acids: CATSRGSWANTGELFF. Written as DNA, the CDR3 is TGTGCCACCAGCAGAGGGAGCTGGGCCAACACCGGGGAGCTGTTTTTT.

This clonotype appeared a few times. The rearrangement uses TRBV5-1 and TRBJ2-1; D unresolved. The CDR3 totals 14 residues. Germline values: CDR1 SGHRS, CDR2 YFSETQ. V dropped 0 bases and J dropped 4 bases, with 8 bases sitting between them. The CDR3 reads CASSLGAPYNEQFF. Written as DNA, the CDR3 is TGCGCCAGCAGCTTGGGGGCCCCTTACAATGAGCAGTTCTTC. Combining the CDR3 with reference TRBV5-1 and TRBJ2-1 gives the whole variable domain KAGVTQTPRYLIKTRGQQVTLSCSPISGHRSVSWYQQTPGQGLQFLFEYFSETQRNKGNFPGRFSGRQFSNSRSEMNVSTLELGDSALYLCASSLGAPYNEQFFGPGTRLTVL.

This clonotype was seen only a few times. The rearrangement joins TRBV20-1 to TRBJ2-1; 8 bases match TRBD2. Per germline, CDR1 DFQATT and CDR2 SNEGSKA (reference sequence). The CDR3 spans 14 residues. Trimming took 3 bases from V and 4 from J; bases not matched to a gene: 5. This chain's CDR3 is CSASSAGGYNEQFF. The CDR3 DNA sequence: TGCAGTGCTAGTAGCGCGGGGGGATACAATGAGCAGTTCTTC.

The table lists this clonotype with many counts. The V gene is TRBV20-1, the J gene TRBJ2-1; 11 positions agree with TRBD2. This CDR3 comprises 13 residues. Germline V gene data show CDR1 as DFQATT and CDR2 as SNEGSKA (reference sequence). V gave up 5 bases and J gave up 4 bases; unmatched junction bases: 1. The CDR3 loop is CSAVAGGYNEQFF. CDR3 coding DNA: TGCAGTGCTGTAGCGGGGGGGTACAATGAGCAGTTCTTC.

This clonotype showed up just a few times. The J gene is TRBJ2-1, the V gene TRBV9, with D possibly TRBD2 on 5 matching bases. V shed 4 bases and J shed 5 bases, with 19 bases lying between them. From germline, CDR1 is SGDLS and CDR2 YYNGEE. The CDR3 length is 16 residues. CDR3 coding DNA: TGTGCCAGCAGCTACCCGTTTGGAGCGGCAGACAATGAGCAGTTCTTC. It is translated as CASSYPFGAADNEQFF. The whole variable domain, filled in from reference TRBV9 and TRBJ2-1, reads DSGVTQTPKHLITATGQRVTLRCSPRSGDLSVYWYQQSLDQGLQFLIQYYNGEERAKGNILERFSAQQFPDLHSELNLSSLELGDSALYFCASSYPFGAADNEQFFGPGTRLTVL.

With regard to this clonotype: A read error may produce the germline difference seen at one junction end. The chain couples TRBV7-6 to TRBJ2-6; D not certain. Per germline, CDR1 SGHVS and CDR2 FNYEAQ. The CDR3 has 17 amino acids. The CDR3 region is CVSSFLLQGSGANVLTF. The CDR3 nucleotides are TGTGTCAGCAGCTTCCTTCTCCAAGGCTCTGGGGCCAACGTCCTGACTTTC.

The CDR3 DNA reads as TGCAGCGCCAGGGTTACTAACACCGGGGAGCTGTTTTTT. It yields the protein CSARVTNTGELFF. This chain uses TRBV29-1 with TRBJ2-2; D perhaps matches TRBD1 (5 bases). CDR1 is SQVTM and CDR2 is ANQGSEA in the germline V gene. The CDR3 has 13 amino acids. With 7 bases removed from V and 2 bases from J, the gap between germline ends came to 11 bases.

This clonotype has a count of ten or more. CDR3 amino acids: CASSLLGPAGDPEQYF. The CDR3 nucleotides are TGTGCCAGCAGCTTACTCGGCCCAGCGGGGGATCCCGAGCAGTACTTC. This chain links TRBV7-9 with TRBJ2-7; TRBD2 matches 8 bases. V dropped 2 bases and J dropped 6; count of bases not matched to a gene: 12. CDR3 length: 16 residues. Germline V gives CDR1 SEHNR, CDR2 FQNEAQ (reference sequence).

The rearrangement uses TRBV5-1 and TRBJ2-3; D gene ambiguous. Trimming stripped 0 bases from V and 5 bases from J, with 10 bases between. This CDR3 contains 14 residues. Germline loops: CDR1 SGHRS, CDR2 YFSETQ. For the CDR3, the DNA is TGCGCCAGCAGCTTGGTTGACTCGGGAGATACGCAGTATTTT. Its protein is CASSLVDSGDTQYF.

This clonotype was detected only a few times. J is TRBJ2-7 and V is TRBV20-1; D is possibly TRBD2 (6 bases). V was trimmed by 3 bases and J by 4 bases, leaving 19 bases between them. The CDR3 length is 15 residues. CDR1 is DFQATT, CDR2 SNEGSKA, per germline (reference sequence). The CDR3 protein is CSASPIRRGWYEQYF. CDR3 DNA sequence: TGCAGTGCTAGCCCCATCCGGCGGGGTTGGTACGAGCAGTACTTC.

This chain connects TRBV29-1 to TRBJ2-1; D ambiguous. Trimming shortened V by 5 bases and J by 0 bases, and 8 bases separated the two germline ends. The CDR3 sequence is 13 residues long. Germline values: CDR1 SQVTM, CDR2 ANQGSEA. The CDR3 region is CSVTSSSYNEQFF. The CDR3 bases are TGCAGCGTTACCAGCAGCTCCTACAATGAGCAGTTCTTC.

This rearrangement joins TRBV20-1 to TRBJ1-4, with D possibly matching TRBD1 (5 bases). The V gene lost 3 bases and the J gene lost 6 bases, with 11 bases spanning the gap. From germline, CDR1 is DFQATT and CDR2 SNEGSKA (reference sequence). The CDR3 is 13 amino acids. The CDR3 protein is CSASSGGDEKLFF. For the CDR3, the DNA is TGCAGTGCTAGTTCGGGGGGGGATGAAAAACTGTTTTTT.